This TCR beta chain was sequenced for a study of Graves' ophthalmopathy and Graves' hyperthyroidism. Notes on the study in general: Blood also held most thyroid clonotypes expanded above 0.001 frequency.

Scientists amplified the TCR beta CDR3 regions from RNA transcripts. HTBI primers primed a first-round RT-PCR, and a second-round multiplex PCR followed. TCRdb processed the multiplex PCR reads anew with MiXCR; each CDR3 protein has one entry. The sample has around 660,000 distinct CDR3 sequences, over 40% seen once. Disease in donors with ophthalmopathy had moderate-to-severe activity, CAS ≥3, NOSPECS ≥4 and under 3 months' duration. As to this clonotype: Its antigen is not known. One end of the junction varies from germline; a read error may be responsible.

The TCR sequence derives from an adult man with Graves' ophthalmopathy. Specimen: peripheral blood.

The CDR3 sequence: CASMQAGTNVLTF. CDR3 sequence (DNA): TGTGCCAGCATGCAAGCTGGGACCAACGTCCTGACTTTC. This chain connects TRBV25-1 to TRBJ2-6; D call uncertain. Germline values: CDR1 MGHDK, CDR2 SYGVNS. CDR3 length: 13 residues.